The sample holds a few counts of the clone carrying this T cell receptor beta chain. The data are from a study of CD8+ T cells in alopecia areata. For the study at large: Treated individuals took tofacitinib by mouth, 5 to 10 mg twice daily.

The V gene lost 1 base and the J gene lost 2 bases, with 12 bases spanning the gap. Germline V gene sequence: CDR1 MNHNS, CDR2 SASEGT. The CDR3 length is 16 residues. Following extraction, RNA underwent reverse transcription to cDNA, which served as the sequencing template. TCRdb's table, derived via immunoSEQ multiplex PCR, lists solely in-frame clones and lacks some. The table has 200,000 to 250,000 clones, about 50% seen once; the top ten hold 1.5% to 2%. Treatment: oral pan-JAK inhibitor, 5-10 mg twice daily. This sequence joins TRBV6-1 and TRBJ2-1; D perhaps matches TRBD2 (6 bases). The TCR originated in a human donor with alopecia areata. Material: CD4+ T cells sorted from blood, obtained at week 4, from a patient treated with tofacitinib. The CDR3 DNA is TGTGCCAGCAGTGAAGTTGGCGGGGACCCCTACAATGAGCAGTTCTTC. It codes for CASSEVGGDPYNEQFF.